This T cell receptor beta chain was retrieved from a study of blood T cell repertoires in COVID-19. At the level of the study: Samples of COVID-19 (acute and convalescent) were obtained from the United States, Italy and Spain.

The assay was immunoSEQ multiplex PCR, and TCRdb's table has in-frame clones only and misses some. The profile shows under 400,000 clones, about nine tenths of them singletons. The CDR3 has 17 amino acids. The J segment lost 4 bases and the V segment lost 3 bases, leaving 6 bases of the junction unmatched. Germline V gene data show CDR1 as SGHRS and CDR2 as YFSETQ. The sequence was collected from a woman aged 30 to 39 who had been exposed to COVID-19. Source material: PBMCs or T cells enriched from blood (not recorded which). The chain uses TRBV5-1 and TRBJ2-1; TRBD2 aligns across 14 bases. The CDR3 DNA follows: TGCGCCAGCAGCTGGGGACTAGCGGGAGCGTTATACAATGAGCAGTTCTTC. It translates to CASSWGLAGALYNEQFF.